This T cell receptor beta chain was recorded in a study of cytomegalovirus exposure and HLA in healthy donors. Overall study results and limits: A list of 150 or so TCR beta chains associated with cytomegalovirus was given.

V was pared by 1 base and J by 8 bases, with 2 bases of the junction left unmatched. Germline CDR1 and CDR2: LNHDA and SQIVND (reference sequence). The CDR3 consists of 14 residues. To note about this clone: Its antigen is currently unknown.

The table came from immunoSEQ multiplex PCR; TCRdb's copy has only in-frame clones and leaves some out. The sample consists of about 60,000 clones, approximately 95% of them appearing once. The J gene is TRBJ2-1, the V gene TRBV19; TRBD2 matches 10 bases. What was sequenced was PBMCs. This receptor was taken from a woman younger than 35 in good health and CMV-seropositive. The DNA for the CDR3 is TGTGCCAGTAGTATAGGCCTAGCGGGAGATGAGCAGTTCTTC. It codes for CASSIGLAGDEQFF.